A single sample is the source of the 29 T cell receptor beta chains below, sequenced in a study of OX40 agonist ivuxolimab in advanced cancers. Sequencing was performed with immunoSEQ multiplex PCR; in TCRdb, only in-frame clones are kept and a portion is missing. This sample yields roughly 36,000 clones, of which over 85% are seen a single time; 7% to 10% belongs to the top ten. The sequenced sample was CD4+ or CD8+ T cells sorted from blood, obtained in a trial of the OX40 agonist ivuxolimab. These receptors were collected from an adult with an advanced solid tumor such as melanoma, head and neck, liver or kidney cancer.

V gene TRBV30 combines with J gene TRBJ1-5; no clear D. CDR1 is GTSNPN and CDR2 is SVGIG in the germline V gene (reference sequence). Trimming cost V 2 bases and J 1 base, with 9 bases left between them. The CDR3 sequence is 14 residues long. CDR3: CAWSRRGSNQPQHF. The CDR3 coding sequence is TGTGCCTGGAGTCGGCGAGGGAGCAATCAGCCCCAGCATTTT.

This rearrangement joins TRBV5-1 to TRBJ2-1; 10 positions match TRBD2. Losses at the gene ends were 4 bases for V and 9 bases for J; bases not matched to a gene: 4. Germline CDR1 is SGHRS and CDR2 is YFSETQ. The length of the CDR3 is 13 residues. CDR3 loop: CASSVAGGSEQFF. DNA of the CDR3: TGCGCCAGCAGCGTAGCGGGAGGATCTGAGCAGTTCTTC.

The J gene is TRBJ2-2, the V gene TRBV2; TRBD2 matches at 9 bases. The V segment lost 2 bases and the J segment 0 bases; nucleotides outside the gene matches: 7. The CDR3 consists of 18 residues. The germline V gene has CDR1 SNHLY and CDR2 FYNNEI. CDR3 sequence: CASSELASGITNTGELFF. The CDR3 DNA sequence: TGTGCCAGCAGTGAATTGGCTAGCGGGATTACGAACACCGGGGAGCTGTTTTTT.

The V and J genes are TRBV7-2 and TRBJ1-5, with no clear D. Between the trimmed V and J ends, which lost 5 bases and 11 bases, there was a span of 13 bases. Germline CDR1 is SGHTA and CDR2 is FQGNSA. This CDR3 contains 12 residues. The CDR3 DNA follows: TGTGCCAGCAGCCCCTTTATAGGAGCCCAGCATTTT. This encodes CASSPFIGAQHF.

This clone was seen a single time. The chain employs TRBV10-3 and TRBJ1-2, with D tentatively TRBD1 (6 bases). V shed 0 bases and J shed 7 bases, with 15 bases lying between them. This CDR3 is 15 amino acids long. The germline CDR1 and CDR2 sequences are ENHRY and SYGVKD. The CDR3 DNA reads TGTGCCATCAGTGAGTCCGGTGTTGAAGGGGGTGGCTACACCTTC. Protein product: CAISESGVEGGGYTF.

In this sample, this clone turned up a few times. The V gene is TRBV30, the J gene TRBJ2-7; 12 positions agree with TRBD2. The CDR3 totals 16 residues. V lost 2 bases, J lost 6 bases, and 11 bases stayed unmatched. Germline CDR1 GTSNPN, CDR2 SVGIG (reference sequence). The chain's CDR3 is CAWSTFSSGRAGEQYF. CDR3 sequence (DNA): TGTGCCTGGAGTACGTTCTCTAGCGGGAGGGCGGGCGAGCAGTACTTC.

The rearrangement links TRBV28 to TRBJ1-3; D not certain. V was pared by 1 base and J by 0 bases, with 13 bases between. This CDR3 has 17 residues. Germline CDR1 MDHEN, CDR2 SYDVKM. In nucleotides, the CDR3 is TGTGCCAGCAGTTTATTCGAGGGCCTAGGCTCTGGAAACACCATATATTTT. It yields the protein CASSLFEGLGSGNTIYF.

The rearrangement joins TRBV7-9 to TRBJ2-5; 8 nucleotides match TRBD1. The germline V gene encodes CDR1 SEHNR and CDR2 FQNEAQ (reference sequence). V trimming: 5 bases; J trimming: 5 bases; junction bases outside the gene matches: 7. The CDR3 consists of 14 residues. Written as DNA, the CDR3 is TGTGCCAGCAGCCTAAGACAGGGGAGCGAGACCCAGTACTTC. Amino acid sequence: CASSLRQGSETQYF.

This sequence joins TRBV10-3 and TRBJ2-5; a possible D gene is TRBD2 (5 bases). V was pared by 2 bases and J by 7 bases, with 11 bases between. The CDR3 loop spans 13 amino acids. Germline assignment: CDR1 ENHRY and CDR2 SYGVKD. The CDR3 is CAISEGETGTQYF. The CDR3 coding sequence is TGTGCCATCAGTGAGGGGGAGACTGGGACCCAGTACTTC.

The CDR3: CSARYTEAFF. The CDR3 DNA follows: TGCAGTGCTAGGTACACTGAAGCTTTCTTT. The V and J genes are TRBV20-1 and TRBJ1-1; D gene uncertain. The germline gives CDR1 DFQATT, CDR2 SNEGSKA (reference sequence). The V and J ends lost 3 bases and 3 bases respectively, with 2 bases between them. The CDR3 loop spans 10 amino acids.

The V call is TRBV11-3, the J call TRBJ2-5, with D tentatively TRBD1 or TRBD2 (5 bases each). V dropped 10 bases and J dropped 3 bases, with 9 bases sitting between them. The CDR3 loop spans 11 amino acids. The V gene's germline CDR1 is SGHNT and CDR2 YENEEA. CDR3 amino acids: CATGQKETQYF. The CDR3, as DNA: TGTGCCACGGGGCAGAAAGAGACCCAGTACTTC. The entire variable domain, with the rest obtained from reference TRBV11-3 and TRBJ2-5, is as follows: EAGVVQSPRYKIIEKKQPVAFWCNPISGHNTLYWYLQNLGQGPELLIRYENEEAVDDSQLPKDRFSAERLKGVDSTLKIQPAELGDSAVYLCATGQKETQYFGPGTRLLVL.

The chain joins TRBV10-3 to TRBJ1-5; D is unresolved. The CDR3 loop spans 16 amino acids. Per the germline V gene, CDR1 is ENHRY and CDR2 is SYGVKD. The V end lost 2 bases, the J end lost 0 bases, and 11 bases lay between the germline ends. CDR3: CAISEQAQDSNQPQHF. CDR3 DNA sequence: TGTGCCATCAGTGAGCAGGCGCAGGATAGCAATCAGCCCCAGCATTTT.

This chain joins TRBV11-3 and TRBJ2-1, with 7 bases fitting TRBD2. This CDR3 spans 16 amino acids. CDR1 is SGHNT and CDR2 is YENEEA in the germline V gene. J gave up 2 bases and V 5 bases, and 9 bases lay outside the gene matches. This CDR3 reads CASSPPRLAAYNEQFF. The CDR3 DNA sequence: TGTGCCAGCAGCCCACCGCGGCTAGCGGCCTACAATGAGCAGTTCTTC.

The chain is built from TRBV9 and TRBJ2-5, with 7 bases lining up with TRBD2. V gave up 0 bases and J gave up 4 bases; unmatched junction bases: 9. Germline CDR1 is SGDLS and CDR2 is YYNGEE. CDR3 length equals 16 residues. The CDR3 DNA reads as TGTGCCAGCAGCGTAGCCGCAGGGAGGGCGGGAGAGACCCAGTACTTC. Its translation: CASSVAAGRAGETQYF.

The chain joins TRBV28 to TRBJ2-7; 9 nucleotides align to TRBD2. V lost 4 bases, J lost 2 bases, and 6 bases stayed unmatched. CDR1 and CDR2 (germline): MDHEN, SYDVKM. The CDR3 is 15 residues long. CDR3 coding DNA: TGTGCCAGCAGTTCCCTGACTAGCGGACCCTACGAGCAGTACTTC. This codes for CASSSLTSGPYEQYF.

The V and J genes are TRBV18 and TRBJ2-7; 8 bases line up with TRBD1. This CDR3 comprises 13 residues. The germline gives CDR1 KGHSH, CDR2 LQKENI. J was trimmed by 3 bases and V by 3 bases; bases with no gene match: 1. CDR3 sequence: CASSPGTGYEQYF. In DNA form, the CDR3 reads TGTGCCAGCTCACCCGGGACAGGCTACGAGCAGTACTTC.

The CDR3 region has the DNA TGTGCCAGCAGTTACGGTTCAGGACTAGCGAGCTACGAGCAGTACTTC. This sequence encodes CASSYGSGLASYEQYF. J is TRBJ2-7 and V is TRBV6-5, with 9 nucleotides matching TRBD2. The CDR3 totals 16 residues. Trimming removed 2 bases from V and 3 bases from J; junction bases left unmatched: 8. The germline CDR1 and CDR2 sequences are MNHEY and SVGAGI.

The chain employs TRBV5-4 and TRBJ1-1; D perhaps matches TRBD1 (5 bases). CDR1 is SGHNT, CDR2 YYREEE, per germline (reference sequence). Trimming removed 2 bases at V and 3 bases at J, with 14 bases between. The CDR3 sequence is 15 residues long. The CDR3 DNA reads TGTGCCAGCAGCTTTTCTTGGTCGGGGGACACTGAAGCTTTCTTT. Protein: CASSFSWSGDTEAFF.

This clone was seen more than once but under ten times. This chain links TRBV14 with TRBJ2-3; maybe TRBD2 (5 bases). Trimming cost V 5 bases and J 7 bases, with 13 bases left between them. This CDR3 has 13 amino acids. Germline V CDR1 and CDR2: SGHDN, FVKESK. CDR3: CASSVSGGHTQYF. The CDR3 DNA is TGTGCCAGCAGCGTTTCTGGCGGGCATACGCAGTATTTT.

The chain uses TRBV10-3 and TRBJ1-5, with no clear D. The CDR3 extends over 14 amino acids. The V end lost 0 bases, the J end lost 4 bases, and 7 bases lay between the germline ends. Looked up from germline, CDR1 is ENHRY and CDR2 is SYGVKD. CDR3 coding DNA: TGTGCCATCAGTGAGTCGATGAATAATCAGCCCCAGCATTTT. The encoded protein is CAISESMNNQPQHF.

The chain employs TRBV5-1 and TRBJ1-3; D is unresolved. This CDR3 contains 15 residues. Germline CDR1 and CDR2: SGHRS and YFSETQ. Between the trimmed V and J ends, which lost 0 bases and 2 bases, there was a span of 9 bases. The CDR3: CASSLAGDTGNTIYF. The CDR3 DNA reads TGCGCCAGCAGCTTGGCGGGCGACACTGGAAACACCATATATTTT.

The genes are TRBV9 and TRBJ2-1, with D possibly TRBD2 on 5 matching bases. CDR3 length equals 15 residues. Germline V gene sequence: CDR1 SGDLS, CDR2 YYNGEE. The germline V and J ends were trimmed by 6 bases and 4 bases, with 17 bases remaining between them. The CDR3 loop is CASTPGSENYNEQFF. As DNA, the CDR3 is TGTGCCAGCACCCCGGGTAGCGAAAATTACAATGAGCAGTTCTTC.

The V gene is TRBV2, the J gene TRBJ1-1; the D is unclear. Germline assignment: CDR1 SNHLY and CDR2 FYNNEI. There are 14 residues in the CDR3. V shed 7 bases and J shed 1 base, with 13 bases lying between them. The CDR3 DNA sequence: TGTGCCAGCATTCCAACCCAAAGGAACACTGAAGCTTTCTTT. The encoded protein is CASIPTQRNTEAFF.

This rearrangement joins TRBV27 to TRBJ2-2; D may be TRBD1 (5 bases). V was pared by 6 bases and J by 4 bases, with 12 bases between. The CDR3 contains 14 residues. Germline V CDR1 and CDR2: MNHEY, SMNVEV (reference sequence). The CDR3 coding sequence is TGTGCCAGCAGCCCTAGACAGCGCACCGGGGAGCTGTTTTTT. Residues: CASSPRQRTGELFF.

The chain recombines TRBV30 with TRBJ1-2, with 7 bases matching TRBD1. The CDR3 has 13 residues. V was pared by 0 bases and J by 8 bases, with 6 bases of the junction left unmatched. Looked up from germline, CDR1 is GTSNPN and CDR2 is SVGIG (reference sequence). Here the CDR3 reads CAWSVQTGDGYTF. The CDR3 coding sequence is TGTGCCTGGAGTGTACAAACAGGGGACGGCTACACCTTC.

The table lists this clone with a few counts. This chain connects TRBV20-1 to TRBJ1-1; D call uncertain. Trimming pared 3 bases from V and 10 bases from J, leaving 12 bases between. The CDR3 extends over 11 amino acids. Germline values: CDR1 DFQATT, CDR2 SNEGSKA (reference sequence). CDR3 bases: TGCAGTGCTAGTCGTCCTTCGTTAGCTTTCTTT. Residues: CSASRPSLAFF.

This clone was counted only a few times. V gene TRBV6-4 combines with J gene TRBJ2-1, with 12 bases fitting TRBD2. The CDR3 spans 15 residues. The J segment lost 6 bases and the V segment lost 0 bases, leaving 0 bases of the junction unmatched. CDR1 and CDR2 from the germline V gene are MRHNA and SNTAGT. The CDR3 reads CASSDSTSGSNEQFF. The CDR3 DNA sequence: TGTGCCAGCAGTGACTCGACTAGCGGGAGCAATGAGCAGTTCTTC.

The CDR3 DNA follows: TGCGCCAGCAGCTTGAGGGACGGGAGCTCCTACGAGCAGTACTTC. It specifies CASSLRDGSSYEQYF. The chain joins TRBV5-1 to TRBJ2-7, with TRBD2 as a possible D gene (6 bases). The CDR3 spans 15 residues. With 1 base removed from V and 0 bases from J, the gap between germline ends came to 11 bases. The V gene's germline CDR1 is SGHRS and CDR2 YFSETQ.

CDR3 coding DNA: TGTGCCAGCAGCCCGACAGGGAGTGGCTACACCTTC. Amino acids: CASSPTGSGYTF. The J gene is TRBJ1-2, the V gene TRBV7-2; 7 nucleotides line up with TRBD1. The CDR3 length is 12 residues. With 5 bases clipped from V and 7 bases from J, the junction kept 4 bases outside the gene matches. The germline gives CDR1 SGHTA, CDR2 FQGNSA.